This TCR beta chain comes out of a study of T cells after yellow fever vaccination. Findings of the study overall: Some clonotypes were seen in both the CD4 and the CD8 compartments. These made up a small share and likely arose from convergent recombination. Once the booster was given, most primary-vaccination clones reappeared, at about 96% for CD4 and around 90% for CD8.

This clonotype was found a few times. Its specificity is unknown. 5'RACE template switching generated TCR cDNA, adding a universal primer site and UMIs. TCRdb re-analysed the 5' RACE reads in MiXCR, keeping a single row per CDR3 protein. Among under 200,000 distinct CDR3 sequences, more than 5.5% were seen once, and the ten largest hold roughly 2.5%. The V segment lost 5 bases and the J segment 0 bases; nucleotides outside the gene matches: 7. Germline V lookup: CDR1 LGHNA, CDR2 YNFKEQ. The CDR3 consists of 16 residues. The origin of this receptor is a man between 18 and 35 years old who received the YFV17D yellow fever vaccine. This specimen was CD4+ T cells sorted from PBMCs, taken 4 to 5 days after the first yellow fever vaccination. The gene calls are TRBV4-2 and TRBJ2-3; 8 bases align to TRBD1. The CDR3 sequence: CASSEGQGRSTDTQYF. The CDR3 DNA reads TGTGCCAGCAGCGAAGGACAGGGCCGCAGCACAGATACGCAGTATTTT.